Sequencing of this TCR beta chain was carried out in a study of tumor-infiltrating lymphocytes in oesophageal squamous cell carcinoma. The CDR3 length is 11 residues. Looked up from germline, CDR1 is MDHEN and CDR2 is SYDVKM. MiXCR, applied by TCRdb to the PCR reads, yields one record per CDR3 protein. The sample contains 15,000 to 20,000 distinct CDR3 sequences, about 40% of which appear only once. As regards this clonotype: The junction departs from the called germline gene at one end, perhaps through a read error.

Sequencing used blood. The receptor comes from a female donor with esophageal squamous cell carcinoma. V usage is TRBV28 and J usage is TRBJ1-5, with a possible D match to TRBD1 (6 bases). The CDR3 sequence: CASTNRVTLSF. For the CDR3, the DNA is TGTGCCAGCACGAACAGGGTAACCCTTTCCTTT.